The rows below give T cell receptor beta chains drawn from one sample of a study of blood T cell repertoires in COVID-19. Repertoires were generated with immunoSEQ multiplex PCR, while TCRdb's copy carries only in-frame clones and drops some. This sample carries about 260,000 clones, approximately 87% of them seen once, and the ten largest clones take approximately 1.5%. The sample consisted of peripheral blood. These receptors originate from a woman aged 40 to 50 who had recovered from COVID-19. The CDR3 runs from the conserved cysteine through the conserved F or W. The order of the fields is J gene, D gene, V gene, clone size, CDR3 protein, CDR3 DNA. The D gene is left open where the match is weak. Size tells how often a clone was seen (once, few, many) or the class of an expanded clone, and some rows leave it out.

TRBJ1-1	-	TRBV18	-	CASSPQTRGGGTEAFF	TGTGCCAGCTCACCACAGACGCGGGGAGGGGGCACTGAAGCTTTCTTT
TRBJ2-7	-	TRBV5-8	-	CASSPLRYEQYF	TGTGCCAGCAGCCCCCTCAGGTACGAGCAGTACTTC
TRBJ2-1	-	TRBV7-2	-	CASSPSGSSYNEQFF	TGTGCCAGCAGCCCGAGCGGCAGCTCCTACAATGAGCAGTTCTTC
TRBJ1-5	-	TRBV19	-	CASSPPTGYSNQPQHF	TGTGCCAGTAGTCCCCCCACAGGGTATAGCAATCAGCCCCAGCATTTT
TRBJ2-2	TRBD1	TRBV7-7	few	CASSAGTGGIGELFF	TGTGCCAGCAGCGCCGGGACAGGGGGCATCGGGGAGCTGTTTTTT
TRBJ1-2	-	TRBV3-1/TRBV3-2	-	CASSQPGYGYTF	TGTGCCAGCAGCCAACCGGGATATGGCTACACCTTC
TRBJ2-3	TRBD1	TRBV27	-	CASSFLRTGSTDTQYF	TGTGCCAGCAGTTTCTTGCGGACAGGGAGCACAGATACGCAGTATTTT
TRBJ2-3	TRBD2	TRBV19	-	CASSGLAGGSDTQYF	TGTGCCAGTAGCGGACTAGCGGGGGGCTCCGATACGCAGTATTTT
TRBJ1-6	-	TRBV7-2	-	CASSLGGRWGPNSPLHF	TGTGCCAGCAGCTTAGGAGGACGATGGGGGCCAAATTCACCCCTCCACTTT
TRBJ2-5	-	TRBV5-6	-	CASSLATGWYQETQYF	TGTGCCAGCAGCTTGGCGACAGGCTGGTACCAAGAGACCCAGTACTTC
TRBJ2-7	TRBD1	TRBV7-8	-	CASSQGQGVSYEQYF	TGTGCCAGCAGCCAGGGACAGGGGGTCTCCTACGAGCAGTACTTC
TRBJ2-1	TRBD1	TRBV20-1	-	CSASPGTGGFYNEQFF	TGCAGTGCTAGTCCTGGCACAGGGGGTTTCTACAATGAGCAGTTCTTC
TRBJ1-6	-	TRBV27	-	CASRLGLQGNSPLHF	TGTGCCAGCAGACTCGGGCTCCAGGGGAATTCACCCCTCCACTTT
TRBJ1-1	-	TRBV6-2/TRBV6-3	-	CASSYWQGPKDTEAFF	TGTGCCAGCAGTTACTGGCAGGGGCCGAAGGACACTGAAGCTTTCTTT
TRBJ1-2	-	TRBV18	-	CASSPLVQGRNYGYTF	TGTGCCAGCTCACCACTTGTCCAGGGCAGGAACTATGGCTACACCTTC
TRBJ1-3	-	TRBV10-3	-	CAISDKGQALFLTGGNTIYF	TGTGCCATCAGTGATAAGGGCCAGGCCCTTTTTCTAACAGGAGGAAACACCATATATTTT
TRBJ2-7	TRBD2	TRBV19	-	CASRGGWTSSYEQYF	TGTGCCAGTAGGGGAGGCTGGACTAGCTCCTACGAGCAGTACTTC
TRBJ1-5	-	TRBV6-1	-	CASSESGGSNQPQHF	TGTGCCAGCAGTGAATCCGGGGGAAGCAATCAGCCCCAGCATTTT
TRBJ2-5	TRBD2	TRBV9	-	CASSVALAGGGTQYF	TGTGCCAGCAGCGTAGCCCTAGCGGGGGGCGGGACCCAGTACTTC
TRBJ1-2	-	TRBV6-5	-	CASTPLGVYGYTF	TGTGCCAGCACCCCGCTAGGAGTCTATGGCTACACCTTC
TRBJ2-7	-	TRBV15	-	CATSRDITGYEQYF	TGTGCCACCAGCAGAGACATAACAGGCTACGAGCAGTACTTC
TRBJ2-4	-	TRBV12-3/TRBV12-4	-	CASRTGEEDIQYF	TGTGCCAGCAGAACCGGGGAGGAAGACATTCAGTACTTC
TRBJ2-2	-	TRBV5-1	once	CASSLGAGPTPAGELFF	TGCGCCAGCAGCTTGGGGGCAGGTCCTACACCCGCCGGGGAGCTGTTTTTT
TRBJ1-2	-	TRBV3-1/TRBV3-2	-	CASSLLGYGYTF	TGTGCCAGCAGCCTCCTCGGCTATGGCTACACCTTC
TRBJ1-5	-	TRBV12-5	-	CASGPPGGANQPQHF	TGTGCTAGTGGTCCCCCCGGGGGGGCCAATCAGCCCCAGCATTTT
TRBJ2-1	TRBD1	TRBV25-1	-	CASSDSRGLDNEQFF	TGTGCCAGCAGTGACTCCAGGGGGCTAGACAATGAGCAGTTCTTC
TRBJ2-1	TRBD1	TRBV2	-	CASTRRGQFSYNEQFF	TGTGCCAGCACCCGACGGGGACAGTTCTCCTACAATGAGCAGTTCTTC
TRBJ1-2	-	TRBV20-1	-	CSASYLLGDGYTF	TGCAGTGCTAGTTACCTTCTTGGAGATGGCTACACCTTC
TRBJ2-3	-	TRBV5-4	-	CASSLGQLSSTDTQYF	TGTGCCAGCAGCTTGGGACAGCTCTCTAGCACAGATACGCAGTATTTT
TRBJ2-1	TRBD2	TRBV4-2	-	CASSQGGAGGFHEQFF	TGTGCCAGCAGCCAAGGTGGAGCGGGGGGTTTCCATGAGCAGTTCTTC
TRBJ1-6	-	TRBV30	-	CARGEGDSPLHF	TGTGCCCGCGGGGAGGGGGATTCACCCCTCCACTTT
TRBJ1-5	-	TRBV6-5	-	CASSWEGVSNQPQHF	TGTGCCAGCAGCTGGGAGGGGGTGAGCAATCAGCCCCAGCATTTT
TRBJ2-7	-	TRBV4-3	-	CASGQQRGYEQYF	TGCGCCAGTGGACAGCAAAGGGGGTACGAGCAGTACTTC
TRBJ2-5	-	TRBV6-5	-	CASIDGSETQYF	TGTGCCAGCATCGACGGGTCAGAGACCCAGTACTTC
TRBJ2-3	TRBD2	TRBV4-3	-	CASGTGTSGGPITDTQYF	TGCGCCAGCGGGACCGGGACTAGCGGGGGGCCAATCACAGATACGCAGTATTTT
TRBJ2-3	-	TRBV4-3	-	CASSQGLVEADTQYF	TGCGCCAGCAGCCAAGGACTAGTTGAAGCAGATACGCAGTATTTT
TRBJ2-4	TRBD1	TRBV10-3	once	CAISGTGGENRAKNIQYF	TGTGCCATCAGTGGGACAGGGGGCGAGAATAGGGCCAAAAACATTCAGTACTTC
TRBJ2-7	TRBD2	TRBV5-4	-	CASSSRTSDYEQYF	TGTGCCAGCAGCTCCCGGACTAGCGACTACGAGCAGTACTTC
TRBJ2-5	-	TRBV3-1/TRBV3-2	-	CASSPNPGLETQYF	TGTGCCAGCAGCCCTAACCCAGGGCTAGAGACCCAGTACTTC
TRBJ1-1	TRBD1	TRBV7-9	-	CASSLGTGGYTEAFF	TGTGCCAGCAGCTTAGGCACAGGGGGATACACTGAAGCTTTCTTT
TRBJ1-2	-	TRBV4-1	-	CASSQEGGSYPGGYTF	TGCGCCAGCAGCCAAGAGGGGGGAAGCTACCCCGGGGGCTACACCTTC
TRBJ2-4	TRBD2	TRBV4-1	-	CASNLAGVLSGVQYF	TGCGCCAGCAATTTGGCGGGGGTCCTCTCCGGGGTTCAGTACTTC
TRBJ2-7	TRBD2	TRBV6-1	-	CASSDPGGVYEQYF	TGTGCCAGCAGTGACCCCGGGGGGGTCTACGAGCAGTACTTC
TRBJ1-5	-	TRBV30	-	CAWSGTGLQPQHF	TGTGCCTGGAGTGGAACAGGGCTTCAGCCCCAGCATTTT
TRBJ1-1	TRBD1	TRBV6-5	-	CASRAGQMTEAFF	TGTGCCAGCAGGGCGGGACAGATGACTGAAGCTTTCTTT
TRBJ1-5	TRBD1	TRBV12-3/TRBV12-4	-	CASRGTGRQPQHF	TGTGCCAGCAGGGGGACAGGGAGACAGCCCCAGCATTTT
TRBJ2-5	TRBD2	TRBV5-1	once	CASSLVGGQETQYF	TGCGCCAGCAGCTTGGTGGGGGGGCAAGAGACCCAGTACTTC
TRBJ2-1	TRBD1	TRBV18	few	CASSPGTGGYNEQFF	TGTGCCAGCTCACCCGGGACAGGGGGATACAATGAGCAGTTCTTC
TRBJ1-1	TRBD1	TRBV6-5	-	CASTISTGATEAFF	TGTGCCAGCACCATATCGACAGGGGCCACTGAAGCTTTCTTT
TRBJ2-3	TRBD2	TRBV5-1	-	CASSELAGAQYF	TGCGCCAGCAGCGAACTAGCGGGGGCGCAGTATTTT
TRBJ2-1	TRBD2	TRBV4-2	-	CASSHPSGWGNEQFF	TGTGCCAGCAGCCACCCTAGCGGGTGGGGGAATGAGCAGTTCTTC
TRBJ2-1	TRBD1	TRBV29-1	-	CSVSGRDRSSYNEQFF	TGCAGCGTTAGTGGCCGGGACAGGAGCTCCTACAATGAGCAGTTCTTC
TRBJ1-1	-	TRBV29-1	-	CSVNRVNTEAFF	TGCAGCGTGAACAGGGTGAACACTGAAGCTTTCTTT
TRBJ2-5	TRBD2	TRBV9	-	CASSVRAGVTLETQYF	TGTGCCAGCAGCGTACGGGCGGGGGTAACCTTAGAGACCCAGTACTTC
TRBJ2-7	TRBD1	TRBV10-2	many	CASSGVGQLYEQYF	TGCGCCAGCAGTGGGGTGGGACAGCTCTACGAGCAGTACTTC
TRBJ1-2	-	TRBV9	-	CASSVITGSYGYTF	TGTGCCAGCAGCGTAATAACAGGGAGCTATGGCTACACCTTC
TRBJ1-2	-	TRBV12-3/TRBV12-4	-	CASSVVGMSGYTF	TGTGCCAGCAGCGTTGTCGGGATGAGCGGCTACACCTTC